Listed below are T cell receptor beta chains from one sample, sequenced in a study of shared clonotypes between healthy human individuals. Libraries were prepared by immunoSEQ multiplex PCR; TCRdb keeps only in-frame clonotypes and omits some of them. The table includes about 670,000 clones, roughly 78% detected once. The sample consisted of memory CD4+ T cells sorted from blood. These receptors were obtained from a woman in her twenties or thirties in good health. The CDR3 runs from the conserved cysteine through the conserved F or W. A D gene is named only where the DNA matches it firmly. Clone size, where shown, is once, few, many, or a class for clones that have expanded.

v_call	clone_size	d_call	j_call	cdr3_aa	cdr3_nt
TRBV5-1	.	.	TRBJ2-1	CASSQDGVYNEQFF	TGCGCCAGCAGCCAGGATGGGGTCTACAATGAGCAGTTCTTC
TRBV15	.	.	TRBJ1-1	CATSRTSEGTEAFF	TGTGCCACCAGCAGGACCTCGGAGGGGACTGAAGCTTTCTTT
TRBV5-4	.	.	TRBJ2-5	CASSLFRSSVQETQYF	TGTGCCAGCAGCTTGTTCCGGTCGAGCGTCCAAGAGACCCAGTACTTC
TRBV6-5	.	TRBD1	TRBJ2-5	CASSYSRTGGETQYF	TGTGCCAGCAGTTACTCCAGGACAGGGGGAGAGACCCAGTACTTC
TRBV9	.	.	TRBJ2-6	CASGTPSWTGANVLTF	TGTGCCAGCGGGACCCCAAGTTGGACTGGGGCCAACGTCCTGACTTTC
TRBV7-6	.	.	TRBJ1-1	CASSSSGGLWVNTEAFF	TGTGCCAGCAGCTCAAGTGGGGGTTTGTGGGTGAACACTGAAGCTTTCTTT
TRBV20-1	.	.	TRBJ1-1	CSARGNTEAFF	TGCAGTGCTCGTGGGAACACTGAAGCTTTCTTT
TRBV5-1	.	TRBD1	TRBJ2-2	CASSLWDRDFGELFF	TGCGCCAGCAGCTTGTGGGACAGGGATTTCGGGGAGCTGTTTTTT
TRBV7-9	.	TRBD2	TRBJ2-5	CASSLGTSVETQYF	TGTGCCAGCAGCCTCGGGACTAGCGTAGAGACCCAGTACTTC
TRBV29-1	.	TRBD1	TRBJ1-2	CSVGQGGYGYTF	TGCAGCGTGGGACAGGGAGGCTATGGCTACACCTTC
TRBV28	.	.	TRBJ2-1	CASSWERFNEQFF	TGTGCCAGCAGTTGGGAACGATTTAATGAGCAGTTCTTC
TRBV28	.	.	TRBJ1-1	CASSPWPLSGPGRYTEAFF	TGTGCCAGCAGTCCGTGGCCTTTGTCGGGGCCCGGAAGATACACTGAAGCTTTCTTT
TRBV5-6	.	TRBD2	TRBJ2-7	CASSSEPRPSGIKEQYF	TGTGCCAGCAGCTCGGAGCCGCGGCCTAGCGGGATTAAAGAGCAGTACTTC
TRBV5-4	.	.	TRBJ2-7	CASSQEPRYEQYF	TGTGCCAGCAGCCAAGAACCCAGATACGAGCAGTACTTC
TRBV4-1	once	TRBD2	TRBJ2-1	CASSQAQREVDEQFF	TGCGCCAGCAGCCAAGCCCAGCGGGAGGTCGATGAGCAGTTCTTC
TRBV18	.	TRBD1	TRBJ1-1	CASSPGQGIAEAFF	TGTGCCAGCTCACCCGGACAGGGAATTGCTGAAGCTTTCTTT
TRBV19	.	.	TRBJ2-1	CASTFYNEQFF	TGTGCCAGTACCTTTTACAATGAGCAGTTCTTC
TRBV19	.	.	TRBJ2-1	CASSTRDTASYNEQFF	TGTGCCAGTAGTACCCGGGACACGGCCTCCTACAATGAGCAGTTCTTC
TRBV7-9	few	.	TRBJ1-2	CASSGASARYGYTF	TGTGCCAGCAGTGGGGCCTCCGCTCGGTATGGCTACACCTTC
TRBV19	few	.	TRBJ1-4	CASSRTADNEKLFF	TGTGCCAGTAGCCGGACAGCCGATAATGAAAAACTGTTTTTT
TRBV5-1	.	.	TRBJ1-3	CASSLAGAGNTIYF	TGCGCCAGCAGCTTGGCAGGGGCTGGAAACACCATATATTTT
TRBV28	.	TRBD1	TRBJ1-5	CASKGAWGGSNQPQHF	TGTGCCAGCAAGGGGGCCTGGGGAGGGAGCAATCAGCCCCAGCATTTT
TRBV21-1	.	.	TRBJ2-7	CASSKIRSDCCSYEQYF	TGTGCCAGCAGCAAAATACGTTCGGATTGTTGCAGCTACGAGCAGTACTTC
TRBV28	.	.	TRBJ2-7	CASSLAQTYSSYEQYF	TGTGCCAGCAGTTTGGCCCAGACATACTCCTCCTACGAGCAGTACTTC
TRBV6-5	.	TRBD1	TRBJ1-2	CASSPDRVYGYTF	TGTGCCAGCAGCCCGGACAGGGTCTATGGCTACACCTTC
TRBV15	.	.	TRBJ2-1	CATSVGWSSYNEQFF	TGTGCCACCAGCGTGGGATGGAGCTCCTACAATGAGCAGTTCTTC
TRBV5-1	.	TRBD1	TRBJ2-1	CASKGQGARNEQFF	TGCGCCAGCAAGGGACAGGGGGCGCGGAATGAGCAGTTCTTC
TRBV7-6	once	.	TRBJ1-6	CASSLARGVNSPLHF	TGTGCCAGCAGCTTAGCGCGGGGGGTAAATTCACCCCTCCACTTT
TRBV19	.	.	TRBJ2-5	CASSLLGSGTPGETQYF	TGTGCCAGTAGTCTCCTAGGTTCAGGTACACCAGGGGAGACCCAGTACTTC
TRBV4-1	.	.	TRBJ1-5	CASSQGAPVRYSNQPQHF	TGCGCCAGCAGCCAAGGTGCCCCAGTAAGGTATAGCAATCAGCCCCAGCATTTT
TRBV30	.	TRBD2	TRBJ2-7	CACPRAVAGVNEQYF	TGTGCCTGCCCCCGCGCGGTAGCGGGAGTTAACGAGCAGTACTTC
TRBV6-1	.	.	TRBJ2-2	CASSEPPGGGPNTGELFF	TGTGCCAGCAGTGAACCTCCAGGGGGAGGACCTAACACCGGGGAGCTGTTTTTT
TRBV9	.	TRBD1	TRBJ2-3	CASSEGQGRRTDTQYF	TGTGCCAGCAGCGAAGGACAGGGTCGGAGGACAGATACGCAGTATTTT
TRBV2	few	.	TRBJ1-1	CASGVTAEAFF	TGTGCCAGCGGGGTGACGGCTGAAGCTTTCTTT